The sequence of this T cell receptor beta chain was determined in a study of shared clonotypes between healthy human individuals. Study information: Aged between 18 and 49, the donors were a couple of women and three men.

Comments on this clone: Its antigen is currently unknown.

Whole-study findings and limits: A handful of donors had roughly 5.2% of their naive CD4 clonotypes in common.

Repertoires were generated with immunoSEQ multiplex PCR, while TCRdb's copy carries only in-frame clones and drops some. The repertoire holds some 2.3 million clones, more than 85% seen once, with 0.3% to 0.4% in the top ten. The sequenced sample was naive CD4+ T cells from PBMCs. Subset of the sample: CD45RA+ positively selected. This clonotype was sampled from a man younger than 30 in good health. Some clones in this sample may be carry-over from other donors' samples.

This CDR3 reads CASIVGLWGTDTQYF. Written as DNA, the CDR3 is TGTGCCAGCATAGTAGGACTTTGGGGCACAGATACGCAGTATTTT. The chain employs TRBV6-1 and TRBJ2-3, with D perhaps matching TRBD2 (5 bases). The CDR3 spans 15 residues. V gave up 7 bases and J gave up 1 base, with 15 bases separating them. The germline CDR1 and CDR2 sequences are MNHNS and SASEGT.